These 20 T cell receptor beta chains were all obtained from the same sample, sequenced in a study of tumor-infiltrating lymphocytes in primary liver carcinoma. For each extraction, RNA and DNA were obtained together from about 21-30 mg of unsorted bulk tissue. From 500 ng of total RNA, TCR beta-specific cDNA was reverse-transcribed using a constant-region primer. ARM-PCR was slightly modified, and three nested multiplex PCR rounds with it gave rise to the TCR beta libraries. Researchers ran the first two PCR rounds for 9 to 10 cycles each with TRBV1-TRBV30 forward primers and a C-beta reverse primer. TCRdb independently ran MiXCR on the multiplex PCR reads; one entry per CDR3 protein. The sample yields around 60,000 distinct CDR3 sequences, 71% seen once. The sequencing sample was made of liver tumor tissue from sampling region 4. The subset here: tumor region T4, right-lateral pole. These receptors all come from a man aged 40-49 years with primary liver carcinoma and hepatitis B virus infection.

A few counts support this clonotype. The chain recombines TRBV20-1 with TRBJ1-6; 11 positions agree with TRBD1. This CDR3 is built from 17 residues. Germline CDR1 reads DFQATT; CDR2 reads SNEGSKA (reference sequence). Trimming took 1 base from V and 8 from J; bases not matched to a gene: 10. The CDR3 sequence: CSARVLGDRGFDSPLHF. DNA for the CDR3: TGCAGTGCTAGAGTCCTCGGGGACAGGGGGTTTGATTCACCCCTCCACTTT.

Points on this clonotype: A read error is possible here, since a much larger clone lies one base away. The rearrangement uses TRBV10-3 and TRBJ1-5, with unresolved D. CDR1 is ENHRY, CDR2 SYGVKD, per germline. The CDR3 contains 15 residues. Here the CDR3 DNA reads TGTGTCATCAGTGAGTCTGGTGGGGGCAATCAGCCCCAGCATTTT. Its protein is CVISESGGGNQPQHF.

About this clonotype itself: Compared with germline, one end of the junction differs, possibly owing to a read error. The CDR3 loop reads CNVAGGWGMDTEAFF. The CDR3 bases are TGCAACGTTGCAGGGGGCTGGGGGATGGACACTGAAGCTTTCTTT. V and J are TRBV29-1 and TRBJ1-1; 8 nucleotides line up with TRBD1. Germline CDR1 and CDR2: SQVTM and ANQGSEA. The CDR3 extends over 15 amino acids.

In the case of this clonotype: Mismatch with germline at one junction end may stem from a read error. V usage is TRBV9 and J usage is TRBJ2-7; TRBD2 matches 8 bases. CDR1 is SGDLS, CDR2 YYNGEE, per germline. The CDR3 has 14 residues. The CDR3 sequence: CTSSLERGGYEQYF. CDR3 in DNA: TGTACCAGCAGCCTAGAACGGGGGGGCTACGAGCAGTACTTC.

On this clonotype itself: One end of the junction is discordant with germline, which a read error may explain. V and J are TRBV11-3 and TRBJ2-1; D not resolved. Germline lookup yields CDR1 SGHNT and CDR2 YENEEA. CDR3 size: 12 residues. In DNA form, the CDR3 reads TGTGCTAGCAGCAGAACAACCATTAGGCGGTTATTC. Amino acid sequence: CASSRTTIRRLF.

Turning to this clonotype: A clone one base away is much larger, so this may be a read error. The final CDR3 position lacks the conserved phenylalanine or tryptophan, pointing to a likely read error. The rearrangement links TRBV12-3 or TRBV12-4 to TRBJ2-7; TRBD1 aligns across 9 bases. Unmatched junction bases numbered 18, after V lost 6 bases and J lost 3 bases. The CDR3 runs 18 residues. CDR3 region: CASSYGRGDRAPFYEQYL. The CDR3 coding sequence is TGTGCCAGCAGCTATGGTAGGGGGGACAGGGCCCCCTTCTACGAGCAGTACTTA.

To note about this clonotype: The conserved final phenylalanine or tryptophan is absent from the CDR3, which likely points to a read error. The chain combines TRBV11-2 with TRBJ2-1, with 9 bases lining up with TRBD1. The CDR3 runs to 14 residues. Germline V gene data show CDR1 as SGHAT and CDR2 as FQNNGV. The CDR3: CACSFEQGAYEQFL. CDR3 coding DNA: TGTGCCTGCAGCTTCGAACAGGGGGCTTACGAGCAGTTCCTC.

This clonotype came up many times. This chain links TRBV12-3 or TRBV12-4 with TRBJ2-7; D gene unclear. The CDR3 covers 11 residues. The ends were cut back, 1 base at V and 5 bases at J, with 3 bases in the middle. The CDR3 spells CASSLEHEQYF. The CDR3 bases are TGTGCCAGCAGTTTAGAACACGAGCAGTACTTC.

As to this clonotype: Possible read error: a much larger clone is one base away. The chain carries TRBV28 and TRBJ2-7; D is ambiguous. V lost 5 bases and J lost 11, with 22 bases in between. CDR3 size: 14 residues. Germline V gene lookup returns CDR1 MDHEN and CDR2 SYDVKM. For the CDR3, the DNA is TGTGCCAGCAGTCCCCTGGCGGACCAGAGAGTCAAGTACTTC. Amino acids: CASSPLADQRVKYF.

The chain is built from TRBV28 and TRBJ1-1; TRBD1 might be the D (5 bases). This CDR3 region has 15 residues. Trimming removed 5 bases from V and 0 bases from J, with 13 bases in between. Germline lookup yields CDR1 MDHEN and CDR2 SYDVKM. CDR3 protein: CASSLRQFMNTEAFF. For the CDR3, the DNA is TGTGCCAGCAGTCTAAGACAGTTTATGAACACTGAAGCTTTCTTT.

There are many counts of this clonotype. Written as DNA, the CDR3 is TGTGCCATTAAGGGGGACCTGAACACTGAAGCTTTCTTT. Translating gives CAIKGDLNTEAFF. This sequence joins TRBV28 and TRBJ1-1; weak D call: TRBD1 (6 bases). Trimming pared 10 bases from V and 0 bases from J, leaving 12 bases between. This CDR3 is built from 13 residues. Per germline, CDR1 MDHEN and CDR2 SYDVKM.

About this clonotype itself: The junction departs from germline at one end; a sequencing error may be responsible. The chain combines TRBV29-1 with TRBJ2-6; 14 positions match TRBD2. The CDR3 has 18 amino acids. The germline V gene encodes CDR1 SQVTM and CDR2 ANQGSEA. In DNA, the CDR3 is TGCAACGTTGGTGGGACTAGCGGGAGCCTCTCTGGGGCCAACGTCCTGACTTTC. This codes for CNVGGTSGSLSGANVLTF.

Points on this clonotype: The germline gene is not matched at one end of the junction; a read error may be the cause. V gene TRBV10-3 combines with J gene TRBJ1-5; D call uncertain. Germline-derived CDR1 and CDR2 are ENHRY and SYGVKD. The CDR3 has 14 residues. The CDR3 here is CAVSEYEGDQPQHF. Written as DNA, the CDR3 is TGTGCCGTCAGTGAGTATGAGGGCGATCAGCCCCAACACTTT.

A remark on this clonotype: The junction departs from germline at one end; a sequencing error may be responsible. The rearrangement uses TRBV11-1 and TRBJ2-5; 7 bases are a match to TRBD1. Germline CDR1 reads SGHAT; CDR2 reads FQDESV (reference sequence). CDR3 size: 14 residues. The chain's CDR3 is CVSCGQVEVEIQYF. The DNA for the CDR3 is TGTGTCAGCTGTGGACAGGTGGAGGTGGAGATCCAGTACTTC. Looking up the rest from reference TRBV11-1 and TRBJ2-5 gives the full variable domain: EAEVAQSPRYKITEKSQAVAFWCDPISGHATLYWYRQILGQGPELLVQFQDESVVDDSQLPKDRFSAERLKGVDSTLKIQPAELGDSAMYLCVSCGQVEVEIQYFGPGTRLLVL.

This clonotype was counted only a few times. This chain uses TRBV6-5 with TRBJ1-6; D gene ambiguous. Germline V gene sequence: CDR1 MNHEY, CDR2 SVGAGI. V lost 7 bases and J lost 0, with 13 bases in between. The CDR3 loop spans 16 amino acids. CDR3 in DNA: TGTGCCAGCAACTCCGTGACGAGCTCCTATAATTCACCCCTCCACTTT. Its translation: CASNSVTSSYNSPLHF.

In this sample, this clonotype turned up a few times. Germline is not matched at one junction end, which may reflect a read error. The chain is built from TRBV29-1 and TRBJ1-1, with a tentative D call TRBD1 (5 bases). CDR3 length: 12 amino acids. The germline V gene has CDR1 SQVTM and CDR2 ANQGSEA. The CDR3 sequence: CNVRWGATEALF. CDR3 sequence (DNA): TGCAACGTTCGATGGGGCGCGACTGAAGCTCTCTTT.

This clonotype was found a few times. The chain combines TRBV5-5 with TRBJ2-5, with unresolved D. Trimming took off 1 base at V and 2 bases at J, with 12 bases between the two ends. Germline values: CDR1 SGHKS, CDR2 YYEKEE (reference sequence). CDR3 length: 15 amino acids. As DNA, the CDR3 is TGTGCCAGCAGCTTGAGCGTTGGCATTCAAGAGACCCAGTACTTC. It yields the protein CASSLSVGIQETQYF.

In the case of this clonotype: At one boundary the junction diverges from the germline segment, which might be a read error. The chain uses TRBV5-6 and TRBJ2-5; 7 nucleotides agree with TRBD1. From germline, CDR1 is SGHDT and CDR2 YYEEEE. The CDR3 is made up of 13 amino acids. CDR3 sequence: CVSSLRGLETQYF. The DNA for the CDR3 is TGTGTCAGCAGCTTAAGGGGGCTAGAGACCCAGTACTTC.

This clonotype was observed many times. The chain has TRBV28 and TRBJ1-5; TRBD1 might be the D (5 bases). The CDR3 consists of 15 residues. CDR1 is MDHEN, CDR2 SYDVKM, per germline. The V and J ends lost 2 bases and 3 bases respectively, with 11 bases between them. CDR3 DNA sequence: TGTGCCAGCAGTTTAAGTGGGACGGTCAATCAGCCCCAGCATTTT. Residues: CASSLSGTVNQPQHF.

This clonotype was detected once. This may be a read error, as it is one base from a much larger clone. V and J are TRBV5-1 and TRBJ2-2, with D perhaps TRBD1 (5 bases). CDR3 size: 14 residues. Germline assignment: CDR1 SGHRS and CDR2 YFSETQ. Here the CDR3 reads CVSNSGQVTGELFF. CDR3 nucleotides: TGCGTCAGCAACTCAGGACAAGTCACCGGGGAGCTGTTTTTT.